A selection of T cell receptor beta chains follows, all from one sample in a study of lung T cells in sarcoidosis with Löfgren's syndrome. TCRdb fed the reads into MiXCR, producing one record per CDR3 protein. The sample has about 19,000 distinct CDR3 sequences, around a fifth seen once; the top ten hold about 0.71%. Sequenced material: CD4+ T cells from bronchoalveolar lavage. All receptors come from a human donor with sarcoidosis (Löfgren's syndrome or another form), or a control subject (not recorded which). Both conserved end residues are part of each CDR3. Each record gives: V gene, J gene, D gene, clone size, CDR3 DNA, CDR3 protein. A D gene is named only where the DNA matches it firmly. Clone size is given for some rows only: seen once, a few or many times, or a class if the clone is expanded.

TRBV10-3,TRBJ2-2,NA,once,TGTGCCATCGAGTCGAGGGAAAGGAACACCAGGGAGCTGTTTTTT,CAIESRERNTRELFF
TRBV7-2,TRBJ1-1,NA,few,TGTGCCAGCAGCTCTTCAGGGAACACTGAAGCTTTCTTT,CASSSSGNTEAFF
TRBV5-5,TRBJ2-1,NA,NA,TGTGCCAGCAGCCGCGTAGCGGACTCCTACAATGAGCAGTTCTTC,CASSRVADSYNEQFF
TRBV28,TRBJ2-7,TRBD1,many,TGTGCCAGCAGAGAGACAGGGCCCCCCTACGAGCAGTACTTC,CASRETGPPYEQYF
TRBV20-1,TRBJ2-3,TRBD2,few,TGCAGTGCTACCCCCGCCGGGAGGGCCAAAGATACGCAGTATTTT,CSATPAGRAKDTQYF
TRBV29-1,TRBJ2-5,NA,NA,TGCAGCACATGGGGAGTGGGGGAGACCCAGTACTTC,CSTWGVGETQYF
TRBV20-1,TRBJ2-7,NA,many,TGCAGTGCTAGTGCAGGACCCTACGAGCAGTACTTC,CSASAGPYEQYF
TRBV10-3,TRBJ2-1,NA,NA,TGTGCCATCAGTGAGCTCCGACAGGATGAGCAGTTCTTC,CAISELRQDEQFF
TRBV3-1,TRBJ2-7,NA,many,TGTGCCAGCAGCCAAGTGTCGGGCTACGAGCAGTACTTC,CASSQVSGYEQYF
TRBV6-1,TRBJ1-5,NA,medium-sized,TGTGCCAGCAGTCAGACTAATAGCAATCAGCCCCAGCATTTT,CASSQTNSNQPQHF
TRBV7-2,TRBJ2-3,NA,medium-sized,TGTGCCAGCAGCTCCTCCCCAGATACGCAGTATTTT,CASSSSPDTQYF